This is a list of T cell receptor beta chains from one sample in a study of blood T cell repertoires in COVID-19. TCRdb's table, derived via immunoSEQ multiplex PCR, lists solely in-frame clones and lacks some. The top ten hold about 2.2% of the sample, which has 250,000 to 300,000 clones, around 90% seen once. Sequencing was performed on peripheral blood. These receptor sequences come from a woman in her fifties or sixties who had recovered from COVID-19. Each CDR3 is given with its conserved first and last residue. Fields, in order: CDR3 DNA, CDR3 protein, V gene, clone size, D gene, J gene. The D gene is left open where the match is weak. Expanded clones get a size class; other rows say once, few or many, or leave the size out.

CDR3nt: TGTGCCAGCAGCTTGGGGCTGGTCCGGGCCAACGTCCTGACTTTC; CDR3aa: CASSLGLVRANVLTF; v_gene: TRBV5-5; abundance: once; d_gene: -; j_gene: TRBJ2-6
CDR3nt: TGTGCCAGCAGCGTAGATAGCGGGGGGACGACCTACGAGCAGTACTTC; CDR3aa: CASSVDSGGTTYEQYF; v_gene: TRBV9; abundance: -; d_gene: TRBD2; j_gene: TRBJ2-7
CDR3nt: TGTGCCAGCAGCCGCGGGGGGGGACTAGATGGGTTCTTC; CDR3aa: CASSRGGGLDGFF; v_gene: TRBV12-3/TRBV12-4; abundance: -; d_gene: TRBD2; j_gene: TRBJ2-1
CDR3nt: TGTGCCAGCAGTGTTAGGACAGGCCGCTTCTATGGCTACACCTTC; CDR3aa: CASSVRTGRFYGYTF; v_gene: TRBV25-1; abundance: -; d_gene: TRBD1; j_gene: TRBJ1-2
CDR3nt: TGTGCCAGCAGGGGGACAGGGGGCGCGAGAAACACTGAAGCTTTCTTT; CDR3aa: CASRGTGGARNTEAFF; v_gene: TRBV2; abundance: -; d_gene: TRBD1; j_gene: TRBJ1-1
CDR3nt: TGTGCCAGCAGCTTAGTACAGGAAAAACTGTTTTTT; CDR3aa: CASSLVQEKLFF; v_gene: TRBV7-8; abundance: -; d_gene: -; j_gene: TRBJ1-4
CDR3nt: TGTGCCAGCAGCTCCCTCTTTCGGGCGGGAGGTGCCGGGGAGCTGTTTTTT; CDR3aa: CASSSLFRAGGAGELFF; v_gene: TRBV5-4; abundance: -; d_gene: TRBD2; j_gene: TRBJ2-2
CDR3nt: TGTGCCAGCAGCGTAGTTGGCGGGAGGCCCACCGGGGAGCTGTTTTTT; CDR3aa: CASSVVGGRPTGELFF; v_gene: TRBV9; abundance: -; d_gene: TRBD2; j_gene: TRBJ2-2
CDR3nt: TGTGCCAGCAGTTCGGCCGGGGAGCTGTTTTTT; CDR3aa: CASSSAGELFF; v_gene: TRBV27; abundance: -; d_gene: -; j_gene: TRBJ2-2
CDR3nt: TGTGCCAGCAGCGACACCGACAGGGTTCAGTACTTC; CDR3aa: CASSDTDRVQYF; v_gene: TRBV7-3; abundance: few; d_gene: TRBD1; j_gene: TRBJ2-4
CDR3nt: TGTGCCAGCAGCAAAGCGGGAGTGGAGGGCCATGAGCAGTTCTTC; CDR3aa: CASSKAGVEGHEQFF; v_gene: TRBV5-6; abundance: -; d_gene: TRBD2; j_gene: TRBJ2-1
CDR3nt: TGCGCCAGCAGCCTGGGGCCCTATAATTCACCCCTCCACTTT; CDR3aa: CASSLGPYNSPLHF; v_gene: TRBV4-3; abundance: -; d_gene: -; j_gene: TRBJ1-6
CDR3nt: TGTGCCTGGAGTGTAGTGTCGACTAGCGTTCACAATGAGCAGTTCTTC; CDR3aa: CAWSVVSTSVHNEQFF; v_gene: TRBV30; abundance: -; d_gene: TRBD2; j_gene: TRBJ2-1
CDR3nt: TGTGCCTGGAGGGGACACACCGTCGTAAATGGCTACACCTTC; CDR3aa: CAWRGHTVVNGYTF; v_gene: TRBV30; abundance: -; d_gene: -; j_gene: TRBJ1-2
CDR3nt: TGTGCCAGCAGCCCCCCTAGCGGGGGCTTCTCTGGGGCCAACGTCCTGACTTTC; CDR3aa: CASSPPSGGFSGANVLTF; v_gene: TRBV3-1/TRBV3-2; abundance: -; d_gene: TRBD2; j_gene: TRBJ2-6
CDR3nt: TGTGCCAGCAGCAGGGATTGGAGCACTGAAGCTTTCTTT; CDR3aa: CASSRDWSTEAFF; v_gene: TRBV27; abundance: -; d_gene: -; j_gene: TRBJ1-1
CDR3nt: TGTGCCAGTAGTATAGATGGACTAGCGGGAGGGACAGATACGCAGTATTTT; CDR3aa: CASSIDGLAGGTDTQYF; v_gene: TRBV19; abundance: once; d_gene: TRBD2; j_gene: TRBJ2-3
CDR3nt: TGTGCCAGCACCCCAGATCAGGACATCTCCTACGAGCAGTACTTC; CDR3aa: CASTPDQDISYEQYF; v_gene: TRBV11-1; abundance: once; d_gene: -; j_gene: TRBJ2-7
CDR3nt: TGCGCCAGCAGCCAAGCGACTATATCTGAGCAGTTCTTC; CDR3aa: CASSQATISEQFF; v_gene: TRBV4-1; abundance: -; d_gene: -; j_gene: TRBJ2-1
CDR3nt: TGTGCCAGCAGCTTAGTGGGCATCGACACTGAAGCTTTCTTT; CDR3aa: CASSLVGIDTEAFF; v_gene: TRBV11-2; abundance: -; d_gene: -; j_gene: TRBJ1-1
CDR3nt: TGTGCCAGCAACATAAACGGACAGAACACTGAAGCTTTCTTT; CDR3aa: CASNINGQNTEAFF; v_gene: TRBV7-9; abundance: -; d_gene: -; j_gene: TRBJ1-1
CDR3nt: TGTGCCAGCAGCTTAACGGGGTATGGCTACACCTTC; CDR3aa: CASSLTGYGYTF; v_gene: TRBV7-2; abundance: -; d_gene: -; j_gene: TRBJ1-2
CDR3nt: TGCGCCAGCAGCCCGAGGCGCGCGAACACTGAAGCTTTCTTT; CDR3aa: CASSPRRANTEAFF; v_gene: TRBV5-1; abundance: -; d_gene: -; j_gene: TRBJ1-1
CDR3nt: TGTGCCAGCAGTTTACAGGGAACCACTGAAGCTTTCTTT; CDR3aa: CASSLQGTTEAFF; v_gene: TRBV2; abundance: once; d_gene: -; j_gene: TRBJ1-1
CDR3nt: TGTGCCGCTAGGGGACAGGGGGCTTATGGCTACACCTTC; CDR3aa: CAARGQGAYGYTF; v_gene: TRBV19; abundance: once; d_gene: TRBD1; j_gene: TRBJ1-2
CDR3nt: TGTGCCTGGAGTGTATCAGGGGGCCCCTACGAGCAGTACTTC; CDR3aa: CAWSVSGGPYEQYF; v_gene: TRBV30; abundance: -; d_gene: TRBD1; j_gene: TRBJ2-7
CDR3nt: TGTGCTAGCAGCTTAGGGTTCGGGGAGAAAGCTTTCTTT; CDR3aa: CASSLGFGEKAFF; v_gene: TRBV7-7; abundance: few; d_gene: -; j_gene: TRBJ1-1
CDR3nt: TGTGCCAGCAGCTTAGGACAGCATAGCAATCAGCCCCAGCATTTT; CDR3aa: CASSLGQHSNQPQHF; v_gene: TRBV7-2; abundance: few; d_gene: -; j_gene: TRBJ1-5
CDR3nt: TGTGCCACCAGCAGACGGGATACATATGGCTACACCTTC; CDR3aa: CATSRRDTYGYTF; v_gene: TRBV15; abundance: -; d_gene: -; j_gene: TRBJ1-2
CDR3nt: TGTGCCAGCTCACCAACAGGCCAAGGGTCTGAAGCTTTCTTT; CDR3aa: CASSPTGQGSEAFF; v_gene: TRBV18; abundance: -; d_gene: -; j_gene: TRBJ1-1
CDR3nt: TGCGCCAACAGGGGCCAGGCTAGCAGCACAGATACGCAGTATTTT; CDR3aa: CANRGQASSTDTQYF; v_gene: TRBV5-1; abundance: -; d_gene: TRBD1; j_gene: TRBJ2-3
CDR3nt: TGTGCCAGCAGCTTCGTCGGGAACACTGAAGCTTTCTTT; CDR3aa: CASSFVGNTEAFF; v_gene: TRBV7-9; abundance: once; d_gene: -; j_gene: TRBJ1-1
CDR3nt: TGTGCCAGCAGTGCGGACACCCACAGGACAGATACGCAGTATTTT; CDR3aa: CASSADTHRTDTQYF; v_gene: TRBV2; abundance: -; d_gene: -; j_gene: TRBJ2-3
CDR3nt: TGTGCCAGCAGTTTGCAGGGGGCGGTAGATACGCAGTATTTT; CDR3aa: CASSLQGAVDTQYF; v_gene: TRBV28; abundance: few; d_gene: TRBD1; j_gene: TRBJ2-3
CDR3nt: TGTGCCAGTAGTATGGACAGGGCTCGTGGTACGCAGTATTTT; CDR3aa: CASSMDRARGTQYF; v_gene: TRBV19; abundance: -; d_gene: TRBD1; j_gene: TRBJ2-3
CDR3nt: TGTGCCAGCAGAACCGACAGGGCCCAGTACTTC; CDR3aa: CASRTDRAQYF; v_gene: TRBV6-5; abundance: -; d_gene: TRBD1; j_gene: TRBJ2-5
CDR3nt: TGTGCCAGCAGCTTACGAGGAGGGAGTTATGAGCAGTACTTC; CDR3aa: CASSLRGGSYEQYF; v_gene: TRBV7-2; abundance: -; d_gene: -; j_gene: TRBJ2-7
CDR3nt: TGTGCCACCAGCGGACTAGCGGGGGGGCAGGACACCGGGGAGCTGTTTTTT; CDR3aa: CATSGLAGGQDTGELFF; v_gene: TRBV24-1; abundance: many; d_gene: TRBD2; j_gene: TRBJ2-2
CDR3nt: TGTGCCAGCAGCTCGCAGGGGGGAGACTATGGCTACACCTTC; CDR3aa: CASSSQGGDYGYTF; v_gene: TRBV5-4; abundance: once; d_gene: TRBD1; j_gene: TRBJ1-2
CDR3nt: TGTGCCAGCAGCCCCTCCCGCGTCACCGGCAATGAGCAGTTCTTC; CDR3aa: CASSPSRVTGNEQFF; v_gene: TRBV7-6; abundance: -; d_gene: -; j_gene: TRBJ2-1
CDR3nt: TGCAGTGCTAGTGGTCTAGCGGGAGGCTCCGAGCAGTACTTC; CDR3aa: CSASGLAGGSEQYF; v_gene: TRBV20-1; abundance: -; d_gene: TRBD2; j_gene: TRBJ2-7
CDR3nt: TGTGCCAGCAGTTTCAGCACCGGGGAGCTGTTTTTT; CDR3aa: CASSFSTGELFF; v_gene: TRBV7-9; abundance: -; d_gene: -; j_gene: TRBJ2-2
CDR3nt: TGTGCCATCAGTGAGCTCGGGGGACCCCCGATGAACACTGAAGCTTTCTTT; CDR3aa: CAISELGGPPMNTEAFF; v_gene: TRBV10-3; abundance: -; d_gene: -; j_gene: TRBJ1-1
CDR3nt: TGTGCCAGCAGCCAAGCGACACTAGCGGGCCAAGAGACCCAGTACTTC; CDR3aa: CASSQATLAGQETQYF; v_gene: TRBV4-2; abundance: -; d_gene: TRBD2; j_gene: TRBJ2-5
CDR3nt: TGTGCCAGCAGTACGACTAGCAGGGCTGAGCAGTTCTTC; CDR3aa: CASSTTSRAEQFF; v_gene: TRBV6-6; abundance: -; d_gene: TRBD2; j_gene: TRBJ2-1
CDR3nt: TGTGCCAGCAGCTTCGGAGGAGGCGGCTACACCTTC; CDR3aa: CASSFGGGGYTF; v_gene: TRBV5-6; abundance: -; d_gene: -; j_gene: TRBJ1-2
CDR3nt: TGCACCAGCAGCCACGACAGGGAGAGCTCCTACGAGCAGTACTTC; CDR3aa: CTSSHDRESSYEQYF; v_gene: TRBV1; abundance: -; d_gene: -; j_gene: TRBJ2-7
CDR3nt: TGTGCCAGTAGTATGGGGACAGTCGCATTTGAGCCCCAGCATTTT; CDR3aa: CASSMGTVAFEPQHF; v_gene: TRBV19; abundance: few; d_gene: TRBD1; j_gene: TRBJ1-5
CDR3nt: TGTGCCAGTAGTGACCGGGGGGCCGCGGGAGAGACCCAGTACTTC; CDR3aa: CASSDRGAAGETQYF; v_gene: TRBV19; abundance: -; d_gene: -; j_gene: TRBJ2-5
CDR3nt: TGTGCCAGCAGCCGAGCGGCAGGGGGGCGGAATGAGCAGTTCTTC; CDR3aa: CASSRAAGGRNEQFF; v_gene: TRBV7-8; abundance: -; d_gene: -; j_gene: TRBJ2-1
CDR3nt: TGTGCCAGCAGTGAAGTTGGGGGGACCATATATTTT; CDR3aa: CASSEVGGTIYF; v_gene: TRBV2; abundance: -; d_gene: -; j_gene: TRBJ1-3
CDR3nt: TGTGCCAGCAGCTGGACAGTGAACACTGAAGCTTTCTTT; CDR3aa: CASSWTVNTEAFF; v_gene: TRBV5-5; abundance: -; d_gene: -; j_gene: TRBJ1-1
CDR3nt: TGTGCCAGCAGCTTTGGCCCGTACGAGCAGTACTTC; CDR3aa: CASSFGPYEQYF; v_gene: TRBV7-2; abundance: -; d_gene: -; j_gene: TRBJ2-7
CDR3nt: TGTGCCAGCAGCTTTTCACTAGCAGAGACCCAGTACTTC; CDR3aa: CASSFSLAETQYF; v_gene: TRBV11-3; abundance: -; d_gene: -; j_gene: TRBJ2-5
CDR3nt: TGTGCCAGCAGCTCTAGAGCGGAGACCCAGTACTTC; CDR3aa: CASSSRAETQYF; v_gene: TRBV5-4; abundance: -; d_gene: -; j_gene: TRBJ2-5
CDR3nt: TGCAGCGTGGGGACAGGGGGCCTGGGGCAGTACTTC; CDR3aa: CSVGTGGLGQYF; v_gene: TRBV29-1; abundance: -; d_gene: TRBD1; j_gene: TRBJ2-7
CDR3nt: TGTGCCAGCAGCCTAAGGGGGCGCCAGTATGGCTACACCTTC; CDR3aa: CASSLRGRQYGYTF; v_gene: TRBV7-8; abundance: -; d_gene: TRBD1; j_gene: TRBJ1-2
CDR3nt: TGTGCCAGCAGCCCATACAATGAGCAGTTCTTC; CDR3aa: CASSPYNEQFF; v_gene: TRBV2; abundance: -; d_gene: -; j_gene: TRBJ2-1
CDR3nt: TGTGCCACCCGGGACAGGGGTAACCAGCCCCAGCATTTT; CDR3aa: CATRDRGNQPQHF; v_gene: TRBV19; abundance: -; d_gene: TRBD1; j_gene: TRBJ1-5
CDR3nt: TGTGCCAGCAGCACGGGACAGGGGACCTACGAGCAGTACTTC; CDR3aa: CASSTGQGTYEQYF; v_gene: TRBV5-6; abundance: -; d_gene: TRBD1; j_gene: TRBJ2-7